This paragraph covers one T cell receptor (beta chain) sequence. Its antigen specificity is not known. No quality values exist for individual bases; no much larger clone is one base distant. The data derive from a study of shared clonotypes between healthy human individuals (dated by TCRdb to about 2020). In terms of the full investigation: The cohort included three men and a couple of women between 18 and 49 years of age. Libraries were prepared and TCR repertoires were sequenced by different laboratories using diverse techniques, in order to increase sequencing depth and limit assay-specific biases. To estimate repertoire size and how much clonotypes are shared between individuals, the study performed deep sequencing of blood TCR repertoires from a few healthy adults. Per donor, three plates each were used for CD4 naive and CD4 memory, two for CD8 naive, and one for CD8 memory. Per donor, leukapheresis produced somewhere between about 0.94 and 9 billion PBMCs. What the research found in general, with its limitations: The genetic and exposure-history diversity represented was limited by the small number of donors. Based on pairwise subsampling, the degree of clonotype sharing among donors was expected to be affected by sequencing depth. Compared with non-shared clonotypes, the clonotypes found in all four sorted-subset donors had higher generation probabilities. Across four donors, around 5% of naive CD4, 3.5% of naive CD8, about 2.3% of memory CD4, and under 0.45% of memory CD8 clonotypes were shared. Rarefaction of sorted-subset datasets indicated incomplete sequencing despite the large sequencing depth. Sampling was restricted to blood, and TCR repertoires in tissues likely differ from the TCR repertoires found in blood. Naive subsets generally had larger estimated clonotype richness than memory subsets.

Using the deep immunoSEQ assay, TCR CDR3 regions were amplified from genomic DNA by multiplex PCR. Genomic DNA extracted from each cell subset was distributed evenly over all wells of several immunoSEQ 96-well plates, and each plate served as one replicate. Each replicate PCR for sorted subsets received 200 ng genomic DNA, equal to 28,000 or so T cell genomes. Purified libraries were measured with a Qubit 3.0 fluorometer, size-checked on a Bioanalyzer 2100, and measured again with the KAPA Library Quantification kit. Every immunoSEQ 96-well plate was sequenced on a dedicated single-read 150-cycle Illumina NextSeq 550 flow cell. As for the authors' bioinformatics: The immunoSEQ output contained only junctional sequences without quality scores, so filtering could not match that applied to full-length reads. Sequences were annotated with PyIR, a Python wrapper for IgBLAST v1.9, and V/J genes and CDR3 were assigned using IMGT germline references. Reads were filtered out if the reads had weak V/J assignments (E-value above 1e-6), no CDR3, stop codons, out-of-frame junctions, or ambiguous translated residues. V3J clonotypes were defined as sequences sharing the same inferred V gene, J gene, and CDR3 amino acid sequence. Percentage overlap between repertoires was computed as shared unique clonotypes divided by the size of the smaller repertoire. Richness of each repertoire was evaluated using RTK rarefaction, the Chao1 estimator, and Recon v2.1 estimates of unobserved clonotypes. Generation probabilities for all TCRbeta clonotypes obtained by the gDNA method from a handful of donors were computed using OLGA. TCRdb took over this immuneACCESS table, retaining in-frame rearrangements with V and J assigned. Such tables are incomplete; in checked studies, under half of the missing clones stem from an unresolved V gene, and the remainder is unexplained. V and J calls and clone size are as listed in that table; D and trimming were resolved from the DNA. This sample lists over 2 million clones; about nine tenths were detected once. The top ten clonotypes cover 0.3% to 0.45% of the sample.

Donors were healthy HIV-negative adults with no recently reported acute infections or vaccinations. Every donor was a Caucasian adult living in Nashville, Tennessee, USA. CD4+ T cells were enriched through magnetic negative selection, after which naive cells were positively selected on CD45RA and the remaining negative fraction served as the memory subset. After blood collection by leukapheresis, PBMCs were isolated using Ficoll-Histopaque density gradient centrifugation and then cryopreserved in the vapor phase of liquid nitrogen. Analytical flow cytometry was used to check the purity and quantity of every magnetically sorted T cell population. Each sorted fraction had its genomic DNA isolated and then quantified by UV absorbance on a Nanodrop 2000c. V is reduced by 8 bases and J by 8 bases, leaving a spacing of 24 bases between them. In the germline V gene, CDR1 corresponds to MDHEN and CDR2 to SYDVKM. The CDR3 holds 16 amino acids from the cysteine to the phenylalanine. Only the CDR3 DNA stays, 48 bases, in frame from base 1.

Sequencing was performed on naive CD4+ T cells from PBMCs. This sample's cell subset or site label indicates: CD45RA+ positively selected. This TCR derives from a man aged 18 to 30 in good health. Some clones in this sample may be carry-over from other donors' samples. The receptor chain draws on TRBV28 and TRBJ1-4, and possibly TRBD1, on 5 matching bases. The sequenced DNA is TGTGCCAGCGGCCCCCCACACGGGGGGAGATGGGAAAAACTGTTTTTT. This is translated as CASGPPHGGRWEKLFF.